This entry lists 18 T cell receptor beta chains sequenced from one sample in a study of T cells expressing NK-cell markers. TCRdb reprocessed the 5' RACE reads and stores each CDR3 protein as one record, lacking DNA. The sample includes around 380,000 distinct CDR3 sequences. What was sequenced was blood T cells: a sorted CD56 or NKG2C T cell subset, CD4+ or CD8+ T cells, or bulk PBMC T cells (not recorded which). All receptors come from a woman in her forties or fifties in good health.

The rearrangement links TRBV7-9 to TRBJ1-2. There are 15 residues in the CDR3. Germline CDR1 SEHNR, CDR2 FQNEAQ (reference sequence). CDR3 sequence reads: CASSFPSTSNYGYTF.

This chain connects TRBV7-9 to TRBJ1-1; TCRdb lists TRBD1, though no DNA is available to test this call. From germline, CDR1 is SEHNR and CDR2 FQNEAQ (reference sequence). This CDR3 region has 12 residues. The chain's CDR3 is CASRPVLTEAFF.

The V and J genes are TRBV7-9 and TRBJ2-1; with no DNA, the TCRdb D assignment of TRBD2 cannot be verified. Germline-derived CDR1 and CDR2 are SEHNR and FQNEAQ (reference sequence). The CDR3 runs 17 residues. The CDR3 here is CASSSFLTSGRYNGQFF.

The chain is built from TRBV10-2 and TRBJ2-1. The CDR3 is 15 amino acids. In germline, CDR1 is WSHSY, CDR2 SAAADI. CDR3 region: CASRVGRSSYNEQFF.

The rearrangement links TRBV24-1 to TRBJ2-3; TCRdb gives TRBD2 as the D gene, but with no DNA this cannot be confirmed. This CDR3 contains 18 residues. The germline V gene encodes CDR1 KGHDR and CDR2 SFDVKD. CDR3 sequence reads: CATSEDGTTYLPTDTQYF.

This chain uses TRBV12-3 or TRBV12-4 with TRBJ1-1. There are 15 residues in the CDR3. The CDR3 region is CASSLATRMATEAFF.

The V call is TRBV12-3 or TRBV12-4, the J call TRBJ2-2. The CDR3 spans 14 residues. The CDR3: CASLRVRTSGELFF.

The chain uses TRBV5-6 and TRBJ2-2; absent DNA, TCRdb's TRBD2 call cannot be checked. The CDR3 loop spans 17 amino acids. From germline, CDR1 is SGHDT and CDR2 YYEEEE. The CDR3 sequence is CASSFRFGTGGTGELFF. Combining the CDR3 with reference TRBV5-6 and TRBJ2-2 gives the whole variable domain DAGVTQSPTHLIKTRGQQVTLRCSPKSGHDTVSWYQQALGQGPQFIFQYYEEEERQRGNFPDRFSGHQFPNYSSELNVNALLLGDSALYLCASSFRFGTGGTGELFFGEGSRLTVL.

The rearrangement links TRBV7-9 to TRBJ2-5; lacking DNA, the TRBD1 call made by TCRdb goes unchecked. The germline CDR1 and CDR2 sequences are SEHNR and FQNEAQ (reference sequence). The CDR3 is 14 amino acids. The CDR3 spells CASSPRGIQETQYF.

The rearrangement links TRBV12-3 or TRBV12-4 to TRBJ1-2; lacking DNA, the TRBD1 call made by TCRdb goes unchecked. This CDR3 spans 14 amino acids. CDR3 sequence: CASSPRGQGFGYTF.

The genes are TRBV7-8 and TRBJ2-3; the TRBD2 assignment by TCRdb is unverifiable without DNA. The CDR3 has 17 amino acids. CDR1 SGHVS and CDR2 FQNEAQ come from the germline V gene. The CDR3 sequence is CASSDPGLAGDSDTQYF.

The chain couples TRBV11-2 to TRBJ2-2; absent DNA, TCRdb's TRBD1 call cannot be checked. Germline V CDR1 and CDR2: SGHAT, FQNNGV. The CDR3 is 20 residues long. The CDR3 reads CASTPLPLDLWGLNTGELFF.

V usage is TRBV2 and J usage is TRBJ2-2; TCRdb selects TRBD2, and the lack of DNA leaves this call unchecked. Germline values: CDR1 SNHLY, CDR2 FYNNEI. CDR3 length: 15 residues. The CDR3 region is CASSWGRPGTGELFF.

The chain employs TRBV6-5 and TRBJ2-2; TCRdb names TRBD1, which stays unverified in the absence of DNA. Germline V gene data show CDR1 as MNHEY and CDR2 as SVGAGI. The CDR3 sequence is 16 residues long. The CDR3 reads CASSSFPRQTTGELFF.

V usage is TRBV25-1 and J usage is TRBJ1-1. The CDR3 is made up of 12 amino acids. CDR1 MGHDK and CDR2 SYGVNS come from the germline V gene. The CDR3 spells CASYSFRAEAFF.

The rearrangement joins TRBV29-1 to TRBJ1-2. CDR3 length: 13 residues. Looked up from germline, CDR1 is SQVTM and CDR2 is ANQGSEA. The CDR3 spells CSVGDRNDYGYTF. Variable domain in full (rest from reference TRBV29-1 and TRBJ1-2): SAVISQKPSRDICQRGTSLTIQCQVDSQVTMMFWYRQQPGQSLTLIATANQGSEATYESGFVIDKFPISRPNLTFSTLTVSNMSPEDSSIYLCSVGDRNDYGYTFGSGTRLTVV.

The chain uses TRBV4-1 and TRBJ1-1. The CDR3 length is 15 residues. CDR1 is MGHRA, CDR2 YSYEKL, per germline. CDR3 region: CASSQGGGWDTEAFF.

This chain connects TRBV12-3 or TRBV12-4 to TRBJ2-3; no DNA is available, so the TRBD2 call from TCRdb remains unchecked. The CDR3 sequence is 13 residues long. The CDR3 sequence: CASSALRTDTQYF.